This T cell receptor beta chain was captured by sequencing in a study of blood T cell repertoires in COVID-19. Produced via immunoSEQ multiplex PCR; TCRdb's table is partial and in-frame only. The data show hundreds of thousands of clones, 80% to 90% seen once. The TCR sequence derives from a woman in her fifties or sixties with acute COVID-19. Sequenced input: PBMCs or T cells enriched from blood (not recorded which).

As DNA, the CDR3 is TGTGCCAGCAAGGACAATCGCAGGGGCAATCAGCCCCAGCATTTT. Its protein product is CASKDNRRGNQPQHF. This sequence joins TRBV2 and TRBJ1-5; maybe TRBD1 (5 bases). Germline V lookup: CDR1 SNHLY, CDR2 FYNNEI. This CDR3 contains 15 residues. Deletions cut 7 bases from V and 2 bases from J, with 15 bases between.